Given below is one T cell receptor beta chain in context. Deletions cut 8 bases from V and 5 bases from J, with 21 bases between. Per the germline V gene, CDR1 is MNHEY and CDR2 is SVGEGT. The CDR3 is made up of 15 amino acids. The RNA, about 0.45 to 1 ug, was put through reverse transcription using random hexamers. Each CDR3 protein is one row after TCRdb ran MiXCR on the immunoSEQ multiplex PCR reads. The sample contains 150,000 to 200,000 distinct CDR3 sequences, approximately 95% of which appear only once. The entry originates in a study of CD8 T cells in Susac syndrome. This TCR derives from a human donor with Susac syndrome. The sequencing sample was made of CD8+ T cells from PBMCs. The chain combines TRBV6-2 or TRBV6-3 with TRBJ2-5, with D possibly being TRBD1 or TRBD2 (5 bases each). The CDR3 here is CASRGRPNERETQYF. In nucleotides, the CDR3 is TGTGCCAGCCGGGGACGTCCCAACGAGAGGGAGACCCAGTACTTC.